The clone carrying this TCR beta chain was observed a handful of times. TCRdb called the reads again in MiXCR, with one record for every CDR3 protein. Found here are 310,000 or so distinct CDR3 sequences, roughly 26% of them singletons; the top ten hold more than 11%. This specimen belongs to a study of T cell repertoires in cytomegalovirus infection. What was sequenced was PBMCs. This TCR was recovered from a human donor in good health (CMV status not recorded). Some clones in this sample may be carry-over from other donors' samples.

CDR3 DNA: TGTGCCAGCAGCTCGGGAGTTAGCGGTGCTAGCACAGATACGCAGTATTTT. Translation gives CASSSGVSGASTDTQYF. The V and J genes are TRBV11-3 and TRBJ2-3, with a possible D match to TRBD2 (6 bases). Germline lookup yields CDR1 SGHNT and CDR2 YENEEA. The CDR3 totals 17 residues. V was cut by 4 bases and J by 0 bases, with 17 bases left in between.